The clone carrying this TCR beta chain was seen only a few times. TCRdb re-analysed the RT-PCR reads in MiXCR, keeping a single row per CDR3 protein. The sample has hundreds of thousands of distinct CDR3 sequences; 13% to 15% are singletons. V lost 0 bases, J lost 6 bases, and 4 bases lay in between. This CDR3 has 12 amino acids. In germline, CDR1 is SGDLS, CDR2 YYNGEE. The specimen was memory CD4+ T cells from blood. The genes are TRBV9 and TRBJ2-1; D remains unclear. The TCR was taken from a female donor in good health, serving as a healthy control. CDR3 nucleotide sequence: TGTGCCAGCAGCGTAGCCAGCAATGAGCAGTTCTTC. Residues: CASSVASNEQFF.